These T cell receptor beta chains were read from a single sample in a study of blood T cell repertoires in COVID-19. Clones were sequenced by immunoSEQ multiplex PCR, and TCRdb holds only the in-frame ones, with some missing. This sample carries approximately 300,000 clones, 90% of them seen once, and the ten largest clones take 3.5% to 5%. Source material: PBMCs or T cells enriched from blood (not recorded which). The source of these receptors is a woman younger than 45 who had been exposed to COVID-19. Each CDR3 is given without its conserved first and last residue. D genes are given only for firm matches.

d_call | j_call | v_call | cdr3_aa
TRBD1 | TRBJ1-5 | TRBV4-1 | ASSQEPGGSVQPQH
TRBD2 | TRBJ2-3 | TRBV9 | ASSAGLAGTRTDTQY
TRBD1 | TRBJ1-2 | TRBV4-3 | ASSRSTGGGPYGYT
. | TRBJ2-3 | TRBV5-1 | ASSWEVTDTQY
. | TRBJ1-1 | TRBV9 | ASSVHYSGGRANTEAF
TRBD1 | TRBJ2-3 | TRBV9 | ASSERDSFTDTQY
TRBD1 | TRBJ1-1 | TRBV7-8 | ASSFTGGLTEAF
TRBD2 | TRBJ2-1 | TRBV5-1 | ASSLGQLAGATEQF
. | TRBJ2-1 | TRBV3-1/TRBV3-2 | ASSQLTDYFNEQF
TRBD1 | TRBJ1-2 | TRBV29-1 | SVGGTGVYGYT
. | TRBJ1-5 | TRBV13 | ASSYGPYNQPQH
. | TRBJ1-4 | TRBV5-1 | ASSLGQGPATNEKLF
. | TRBJ1-2 | TRBV5-1 | ASSLENLGGYT
. | TRBJ1-2 | TRBV3-1/TRBV3-2 | ASSQGGGVYGYT
. | TRBJ2-3 | TRBV5-5 | ASSRFRGEGDTQY
. | TRBJ1-6 | TRBV6-5 | ASSYFHSSYNSPLH
. | TRBJ2-7 | TRBV5-1 | ASSLSGAPDYEQY
. | TRBJ1-2 | TRBV18 | ASSPRQGSNYGYT
. | TRBJ1-1 | TRBV9 | ASSVDLRQAEAF
TRBD1 | TRBJ1-2 | TRBV7-3 | ASSLTRDRQNYGYT
TRBD1 | TRBJ1-1 | TRBV6-4 | ASSDTGQGYAEAF
. | TRBJ1-4 | TRBV7-8 | ASSFTGSGNEKLF
TRBD2 | TRBJ2-1 | TRBV7-2 | ASSPTSGSGNEQF
. | TRBJ1-2 | TRBV6-5 | ASTPGGKGGYT
TRBD2 | TRBJ2-3 | TRBV7-9 | ASSPGLGASTDTQY
TRBD1 | TRBJ1-1 | TRBV5-1 | ASSLRGGGTEAF
TRBD1 | TRBJ2-1 | TRBV7-9 | ASRMTGGAYNEQF
TRBD2 | TRBJ2-3 | TRBV14 | ASSQDNLAGTDTQY
. | TRBJ1-4 | TRBV5-1 | ASSGLDPHVEKLF
. | TRBJ2-1 | TRBV4-1 | ASRTGGQGYNEQF
. | TRBJ1-4 | TRBV5-1 | ASSLSAGDNEKLF
. | TRBJ1-1 | TRBV7-9 | ASSFGRNTEAF
. | TRBJ2-4 | TRBV7-2 | ASSRGQGVKNIQY
TRBD2 | TRBJ2-7 | TRBV5-4 | ASSATGTRGSEQY
. | TRBJ1-2 | TRBV20-1 | SASLMADGYT
. | TRBJ2-7 | TRBV3-1/TRBV3-2 | ASRSSYEQY
TRBD1 | TRBJ1-4 | TRBV15 | ATSRDRTGEKLF
. | TRBJ1-6 | TRBV2 | ASSGGHRADSPLH
. | TRBJ2-1 | TRBV7-9 | ASSSTGSEGFRIHTEQF
. | TRBJ1-2 | TRBV2 | ASSEVESRGGYT
. | TRBJ2-6 | TRBV27 | ASSLTFDRGANVLT
. | TRBJ1-6 | TRBV6-5 | ASSYIGGSHNSPLH
. | TRBJ1-1 | TRBV6-5 | ASSYAAGDNTEAF
. | TRBJ2-7 | TRBV7-2 | ASILGSQGEQY
. | TRBJ1-5 | TRBV28 | ASSLTGQGNQPQH
. | TRBJ2-3 | TRBV5-5 | ASSGVNTDTQY
. | TRBJ2-1 | TRBV20-1 | SPPGQGLF
. | TRBJ1-2 | TRBV3-1/TRBV3-2 | ASSQVYSRGYT
TRBD1 | TRBJ2-7 | TRBV5-4 | ASSARPGQAYEQY
. | TRBJ1-3 | TRBV6-1 | ASSEVATGLTGNTIY
. | TRBJ1-4 | TRBV29-1 | SVVPENTINEKLF
. | TRBJ1-5 | TRBV9 | ASSPRANNQPQH
TRBD1 | TRBJ1-1 | TRBV6-5 | ASIPPGRGPTEAF